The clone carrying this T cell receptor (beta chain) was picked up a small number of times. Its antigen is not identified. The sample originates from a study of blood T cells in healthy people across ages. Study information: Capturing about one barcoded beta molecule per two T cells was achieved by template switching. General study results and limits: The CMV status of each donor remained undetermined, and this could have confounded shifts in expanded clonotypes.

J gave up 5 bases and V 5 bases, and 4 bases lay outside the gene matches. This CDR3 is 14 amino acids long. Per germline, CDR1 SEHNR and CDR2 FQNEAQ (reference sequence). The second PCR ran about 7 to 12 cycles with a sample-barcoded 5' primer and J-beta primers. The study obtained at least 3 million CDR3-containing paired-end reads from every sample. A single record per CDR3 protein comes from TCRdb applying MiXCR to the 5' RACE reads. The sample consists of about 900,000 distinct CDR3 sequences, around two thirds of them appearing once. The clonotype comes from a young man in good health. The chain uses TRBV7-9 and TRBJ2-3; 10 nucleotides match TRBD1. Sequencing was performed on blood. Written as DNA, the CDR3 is TGTGCCAGCAGCCGAGGGACAGGGGAAGATACGCAGTATTTT. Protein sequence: CASSRGTGEDTQYF.